The 26 T cell receptor beta chains given below trace back to one sample, sequenced in a study of cytomegalovirus exposure and HLA in healthy donors (dated by TCRdb to 2016 to 2017). Receptors were amplified or captured by the immunoSEQ multiplex PCR assay. For the multiplex PCR, a mixture combining 60 forward primers for TCR Vbeta segments and 13 reverse primers for TCR Jbeta segments was used. TCRdb holds this immuneACCESS table with in-frame rearrangements only. Some clones are missing; in checked studies, unresolved V genes explain under half, and the rest has no known cause. Counted in this sample were under 110,000 clones; roughly 80% of them appeared once. The ten biggest clones cover approximately 2.4% of the sample. Material for sequencing was PBMCs. The receptor set was obtained from a middle-aged man in good health and CMV-seronegative.

This sequence joins TRBV7-6 and TRBJ1-3; TRBD1 matches at 9 bases. V lost 5 bases and J lost 2; bases outside the gene matches: 7. Germline assignment: CDR1 SGHVS and CDR2 FNYEAQ. The CDR3 extends over 16 amino acids. The CDR3 is CASSIQGANAGNTIYF. The CDR3 nucleotides read TGTGCCAGCAGCATACAGGGGGCTAACGCTGGAAACACCATATATTTT.

The chain uses TRBV5-4 and TRBJ2-1; TRBD1 matches 7 bases. Germline trimming cut 2 bases from V and 10 bases from J; bases unmatched to any gene: 6. This CDR3 comprises 13 residues. Per germline, CDR1 SGHNT and CDR2 YYREEE (reference sequence). CDR3 loop: CASSLDREREQFF. In DNA form, the CDR3 reads TGTGCCAGCAGCTTAGACAGGGAGAGGGAGCAGTTCTTC.

This clone was observed a handful of times. The gene calls are TRBV6-1 and TRBJ1-1, with D possibly being TRBD1 (6 bases). From germline, CDR1 is MNHNS and CDR2 SASEGT. V was clipped by 5 bases and J by 7 bases, with 17 bases between them. CDR3 length equals 14 residues. The CDR3 here is CASSIQPEGGEAFF. DNA for the CDR3: TGTGCCAGCAGTATACAACCTGAAGGGGGTGAAGCTTTCTTT.

This rearrangement joins TRBV4-1 to TRBJ2-5, with a weak D call TRBD1 (6 bases). CDR1 is MGHRA, CDR2 YSYEKL, per germline. This CDR3 comprises 15 residues. V lost 4 bases to trimming and J lost 5 bases, with 17 bases between them. In nucleotides, the CDR3 is TGCGCCAGCAGCCCCAACACAGGGATCGGGGAGACCCAGTACTTC. This gives the protein CASSPNTGIGETQYF.

This clone was found once. The J gene is TRBJ2-1, the V gene TRBV12-5; D is perhaps TRBD1 (5 bases). The CDR3 extends over 14 amino acids. Germline V gives CDR1 LGHNT, CDR2 FRNRAP. V lost 5 bases and J 5 bases, leaving 13 bases between the germline ends. The CDR3 bases are TGTGCTAGTGGTCCAGGGATTAACCACAATGAGCAGTTCTTC. This gives the protein CASGPGINHNEQFF.

The chain uses TRBV5-1 and TRBJ2-6, with 8 bases matching TRBD1. The CDR3 length is 15 residues. The V gene end was trimmed by 7 bases and the J gene end by 3 bases; junction bases not matched to a gene: 6. In germline, CDR1 is SGHRS, CDR2 YFSETQ. As DNA, the CDR3 is TGCGCCAGCTCTCGCGGGACAGGTGGGGCCAACGTCCTGACTTTC. As protein: CASSRGTGGANVLTF.

V usage is TRBV5-1 and J usage is TRBJ1-1; D gene ambiguous. Germline V lookup: CDR1 SGHRS, CDR2 YFSETQ. V gave up 0 bases and J gave up 6 bases, with 12 bases separating them. This CDR3 comprises 14 residues. CDR3 amino acids: CASSLDPQMPEAFF. The CDR3 bases are TGCGCCAGCAGCTTGGACCCCCAGATGCCTGAAGCTTTCTTT. Using reference TRBV5-1 and TRBJ1-1 for the parts outside the CDR3, the full variable domain is KAGVTQTPRYLIKTRGQQVTLSCSPISGHRSVSWYQQTPGQGLQFLFEYFSETQRNKGNFPGRFSGRQFSNSRSEMNVSTLELGDSALYLCASSLDPQMPEAFFGQGTRLTVV.

This chain joins TRBV14 and TRBJ2-1; 9 nucleotides align to TRBD1. CDR1 and CDR2 from the germline V gene are SGHDN and FVKESK. The V gene end was trimmed by 1 base and the J gene end by 7 bases; junction bases not matched to a gene: 8. The CDR3 runs to 16 residues. The CDR3 loop reads CASSQGDRGILNEQFF. CDR3 DNA sequence: TGTGCCAGCAGCCAAGGAGACAGGGGGATACTAAATGAGCAGTTCTTC.

This clone was counted only a few times. The same CDR3 can be traced to other DNA sequences in this sample. The chain recombines TRBV5-1 with TRBJ2-7; TRBD1 agrees at 7 bases. Per germline, CDR1 SGHRS and CDR2 YFSETQ. The CDR3 consists of 13 residues. V lost 4 bases, J lost 3 bases, and 4 bases stayed unmatched. CDR3 in amino acids: CASSLGQSYEQYF. The CDR3 DNA follows: TGCGCCAGCAGCCTGGGACAGAGCTACGAGCAGTACTTC.

V and J are TRBV15 and TRBJ1-5; no clear D. The CDR3 has 13 amino acids. From germline, CDR1 is LNHNV and CDR2 YYDKDF (reference sequence). The germline V and J ends were trimmed by 5 bases and 7 bases, with 12 bases remaining between them. This CDR3 reads CATSFGRGQPQHF. The CDR3 DNA sequence: TGTGCCACCAGCTTCGGGAGAGGACAGCCCCAGCATTTT.

This clone turned up a few times. This chain uses TRBV7-9 with TRBJ2-2; 7 bases align to TRBD1. The CDR3 consists of 17 residues. From germline, CDR1 is SEHNR and CDR2 FQNEAQ (reference sequence). The J segment lost 7 bases and the V segment lost 5 bases, leaving 16 bases of the junction unmatched. DNA for the CDR3: TGTGCCAGCAGCCACTCTTACAGGGGAGAAAATATCGGGGAGCTGTTTTTT. Its protein is CASSHSYRGENIGELFF.

This clone was counted a single time. Here the CDR3 reads CASSLSVSEQSQHF. The DNA of the CDR3 is TGTGCCAGCAGCTTATCGGTTTCGGAGCAGTCCCAGCATTTT. The J gene is TRBJ1-5, the V gene TRBV7-2; D unresolved. With 2 bases removed from V and 11 bases from J, the gap between germline ends came to 16 bases. In germline, CDR1 is SGHTA, CDR2 FQGNSA. The CDR3 length is 14 residues.

A few counts support this clone. The chain is built from TRBV2 and TRBJ2-5; D may be TRBD2 (5 bases). V shed 6 bases and J shed 2 bases, with 13 bases lying between them. Germline loops: CDR1 SNHLY, CDR2 FYNNEI. This CDR3 spans 14 amino acids. The CDR3 bases are TGTGCCAGCAGCCGGACTGCATTGCAAGAGACCCAGTACTTC. Protein: CASSRTALQETQYF.

The V gene is TRBV15, the J gene TRBJ1-5, with 7 bases lining up with TRBD1. Trimming removed 1 base from V and 0 bases from J; junction bases left unmatched: 3. Germline loops: CDR1 LNHNV, CDR2 YYDKDF (reference sequence). The CDR3 covers 16 residues. CDR3 loop: CATSRGRDSSNQPQHF. CDR3 DNA sequence: TGTGCCACCAGCAGAGGCCGGGACAGTAGCAATCAGCCCCAGCATTTT.

This clone has a handful of counts. The chain combines TRBV9 with TRBJ1-3; no clear D. CDR1 and CDR2 from the germline V gene are SGDLS and YYNGEE. Trimming shortened V by 1 base and J by 2 bases, and 13 bases separated the two germline ends. The length of the CDR3 is 16 residues. CDR3 sequence (DNA): TGTGCCAGCAGCGTACGGGAGGTAATTACTGGAAACACCATATATTTT. Its translation is CASSVREVITGNTIYF.

The gene calls are TRBV5-6 and TRBJ2-7; no reliable D call. The CDR3 covers 16 residues. V was clipped by 4 bases and J by 3 bases, with 20 bases between them. The germline CDR1 and CDR2 sequences are SGHDT and YYEEEE. For the CDR3, the DNA is TGTGCCAGCAGCCCCCGCGGCGGATACGAACGCTACGAGCAGTACTTC. It codes for CASSPRGGYERYEQYF. The complete variable domain, with remaining parts taken from reference TRBV5-6 and TRBJ2-7, reads DAGVTQSPTHLIKTRGQQVTLRCSPKSGHDTVSWYQQALGQGPQFIFQYYEEEERQRGNFPDRFSGHQFPNYSSELNVNALLLGDSALYLCASSPRGGYERYEQYFGPGTRLTVT.

A single count supports this clone. The J gene is TRBJ2-7, the V gene TRBV21-1; TRBD1, the table's D call, was not compared with the DNA. TRBV21-1 is reported as a pseudogene. The CDR3 extends over 12 amino acids. CDR3 region: CASVDRVHEQYF. CDR3 bases: TGTGCCAGCGTAGACAGGGTCCACGAGCAGTACTTC.

The rearrangement links TRBV19 to TRBJ1-1; the D gene is possibly TRBD1 (6 bases). CDR1 LNHDA and CDR2 SQIVND come from the germline V gene (reference sequence). This CDR3 contains 16 residues. V was shortened by 3 bases and J by 0 bases, with 14 bases between the two germline ends. The CDR3 spells CASSIGRGPLNTEAFF. In DNA, the CDR3 is TGTGCCAGTAGTATCGGCAGGGGACCACTGAACACTGAAGCTTTCTTT.

The chain recombines TRBV6-1 with TRBJ2-5, with 8 bases fitting TRBD2. TRBJ2-7 matches the DNA end more closely, so the J call is doubtful. CDR1 and CDR2 (germline): MNHNS, SASEGT. The CDR3 spans 15 residues. Here the CDR3 DNA reads TGTGCCAGCAGTGTGCGGAGCGGGGGCCCCTACGAGCAGTACTTC. Protein product: CASSVRSGGPYEQYF.

The chain carries TRBV5-1 and TRBJ2-7, with 9 bases that match TRBD1. With V trimmed by 4 bases and J by 2 bases, 7 bases remained unmatched. This CDR3 region has 15 residues. Germline V gives CDR1 SGHRS, CDR2 YFSETQ. In DNA form, the CDR3 reads TGCGCCAGCAGCCCGGGACAGGGTGGCCCCTACGAGCAGTACTTC. Translation gives CASSPGQGGPYEQYF.

This chain joins TRBV6-5 and TRBJ1-1, with a possible D match to TRBD1 (5 bases). Trimming removed 6 bases from V and 1 base from J, with 12 bases in between. CDR1 is MNHEY, CDR2 SVGAGI, per germline. The CDR3 is 14 amino acids. The CDR3 here is CASRGRRGNTEAFF. In DNA, the CDR3 is TGTGCCAGCAGGGGGCGGAGGGGGAACACTGAAGCTTTCTTT.

This chain joins TRBV7-2 and TRBJ2-3, with 10 bases matching TRBD2. This CDR3 is built from 16 residues. The trim removed 5 bases at V and 6 bases at J, leaving 11 bases unmatched. The germline CDR1 and CDR2 sequences are SGHTA and FQGNSA. Here the CDR3 DNA reads TGTGCCAGCAGCCCTGAAGCGGGGGGGCCTTTGGATACGCAGTATTTT. Protein sequence: CASSPEAGGPLDTQYF. The complete variable domain, with remaining parts taken from reference TRBV7-2 and TRBJ2-3, reads GAGVSQSPSNKVTEKGKDVELRCDPISGHTALYWYRQSLGQGLEFLIYFQGNSAPDKSGLPSDRFSAERTGGSVSTLTIQRTQQEDSAVYLCASSPEAGGPLDTQYFGPGTRLTVL.

The chain is built from TRBV15 and TRBJ1-3; 7 bases align to TRBD1. The germline gives CDR1 LNHNV, CDR2 YYDKDF (reference sequence). V trimming: 1 base; J trimming: 4 bases; junction bases outside the gene matches: 16. The CDR3 sequence is 19 residues long. The CDR3 DNA follows: TGTGCCACCAGCAGAGCGCCAGGGGGTTGGGGCCGACCAGGAAACACCATATATTTT. Amino acid sequence: CATSRAPGGWGRPGNTIYF. The whole variable domain, remainder taken from reference TRBV15 and TRBJ1-3, is DAMVIQNPRYQVTQFGKPVTLSCSQTLNHNVMYWYQQKSSQAPKLLFHYYDKDFNNEADTPDNFQSRRPNTSFCFLDIRSPGLGDTAMYLCATSRAPGGWGRPGNTIYFGEGSWLTVV.

V is TRBV7-8 and J is TRBJ1-4; TRBD1 agrees at 7 bases. The CDR3 runs to 15 residues. Per the germline V gene, CDR1 is SGHVS and CDR2 is FQNEAQ. V dropped 5 bases and J dropped 5; count of bases not matched to a gene: 8. CDR3 sequence reads: CASSDDRVSNEKLFF. As DNA, the CDR3 is TGTGCCAGCAGCGACGACAGGGTTTCAAATGAAAAACTGTTTTTT.

In its sample, this clone was seen a few times. The chain links TRBV5-1 to TRBJ2-4; D perhaps matches TRBD1 (5 bases). This CDR3 comprises 14 residues. Trimming removed 1 base from V and 5 bases from J, with 10 bases in between. Germline CDR1 is SGHRS and CDR2 is YFSETQ. The CDR3 DNA sequence: TGCGCCAGCAGCTTGTTAGGGGCCCAAAACATTCAGTACTTC. Translated: CASSLLGAQNIQYF.

The CDR3 nucleotides read TGTGCCAGCAGTCGGGAGAGAGGCAATCAGCCCCAGCATTTT. Protein: CASSRERGNQPQHF. The chain carries TRBV6-1 and TRBJ1-5; D ambiguous. Trimming left V 5 bases short and J 2 bases short, with 10 bases between. This CDR3 comprises 14 residues. Germline V lookup: CDR1 MNHNS, CDR2 SASEGT.